Presented here are 10 T cell receptor beta chains from one specimen sequenced in a study of cytomegalovirus exposure and HLA in healthy donors. The PCR made use of 60 Vbeta and 13 Jbeta primers. Method: immunoSEQ multiplex PCR; TCRdb's copy keeps in-frame clones and lacks some. The repertoire holds about 120,000 clones, with approximately 77% as singletons. Material for sequencing was PBMCs. The receptor set was obtained from a man aged 45-65 years in good health and CMV-seropositive.

This clone was observed a handful of times. V gene TRBV20-1 combines with J gene TRBJ2-7, with TRBD2 identical over 7 bases. The CDR3 extends over 11 amino acids. V shed 6 bases, J shed 8 bases, and the junction held 7 bases outside the gene matches. Germline V gives CDR1 DFQATT, CDR2 SNEGSKA (reference sequence). DNA of the CDR3: TGCAGTGCCCATCGGGGGGAGCAGCAGTACTTC. Amino acids: CSAHRGEQQYF.

The genes are TRBV7-9 and TRBJ2-1; 11 bases are shared with TRBD2. The germline CDR1 and CDR2 sequences are SEHNR and FQNEAQ (reference sequence). This CDR3 is built from 13 residues. Trimming removed 5 bases from V and 14 bases from J; junction bases left unmatched: 8. For the CDR3, the DNA is TGTGCCAGCAGCCTCTACACTAGCGGGAGTAAGTTCTTC. Translation: CASSLYTSGSKFF.

The chain joins TRBV6-1 to TRBJ1-3, with D uncertain. Trimming removed 7 bases at V and 4 bases at J, with 11 bases between. CDR3 length: 13 amino acids. Germline V gene sequence: CDR1 MNHNS, CDR2 SASEGT. The chain's CDR3 is CASIGGGGNTIYF. Written as DNA, the CDR3 is TGTGCCAGCATCGGCGGTGGGGGAAACACCATATATTTT.

The DNA for the CDR3 is TGTGCCAGCAGCGGGGCGGGAGGGGGCTCCTACGAGCAGTACTTC. Its protein is CASSGAGGGSYEQYF. The chain carries TRBV7-2 and TRBJ2-7, with 9 bases fitting TRBD2. After removal of 5 bases from V and 0 bases from J, the junction contained 5 bases not matched to a gene. The V gene's germline CDR1 is SGHTA and CDR2 FQGNSA. The CDR3 sequence is 15 residues long.

The chain links TRBV2 to TRBJ1-6; no definite D call. V was pared by 3 bases and J by 9 bases, with 12 bases between. CDR3 length: 14 amino acids. Germline-derived CDR1 and CDR2 are SNHLY and FYNNEI. This CDR3 is CASSDLAAGSPLHF. Here the CDR3 DNA reads TGTGCCAGCAGTGACTTAGCTGCTGGTTCACCCCTCCACTTT.

The rearrangement joins TRBV29-1 to TRBJ2-7, with TRBD1 matching 8 bases. The germline V gene has CDR1 SQVTM and CDR2 ANQGSEA. The CDR3 loop spans 12 amino acids. V shed 6 bases and J 4 bases; nucleotides not matched to a gene: 5. CDR3 sequence reads: CSVARQGYEQYF. The DNA of the CDR3 is TGCAGCGTGGCCCGACAGGGGTACGAGCAGTACTTC.

This sequence joins TRBV4-1 and TRBJ2-7, with 10 positions matching TRBD2. Unmatched junction bases numbered 8, after V lost 4 bases and J lost 2 bases. CDR1 and CDR2 (germline): MGHRA, YSYEKL. The CDR3 length is 16 residues. The CDR3 DNA reads TGCGCCAGCAGCCCCGGGACTAGCGCGTTTACCTACGAGCAGTACTTC. Its translation: CASSPGTSAFTYEQYF.

The rearrangement joins TRBV5-4 to TRBJ2-5; 9 nucleotides align to TRBD2. The trim removed 1 base at V and 2 bases at J, leaving 0 bases unmatched. The CDR3 extends over 14 amino acids. Germline V CDR1 and CDR2: SGHNT, YYREEE (reference sequence). Here the CDR3 DNA reads TGTGCCAGCAGCTTGACTAGCGGGCAAGAGACCCAGTACTTC. Protein sequence: CASSLTSGQETQYF.

The gene calls are TRBV6-5 and TRBJ2-5, with 8 bases lining up with TRBD1. The better agreement between TRBJ2-7 and the DNA end casts doubt on the J call. Germline CDR1 MNHEY, CDR2 SVGAGI. CDR3 length equals 14 residues. CDR3 in DNA: TGTGCCAGCAGGGCGGACAGGGTCTCCTACGAGCAGTACTTC. This codes for CASRADRVSYEQYF.

This chain links TRBV7-2 with TRBJ2-1, with D tentatively TRBD2 (6 bases). The CDR3 runs to 15 residues. CDR1 and CDR2 (germline): SGHTA, FQGNSA. The V gene lost 5 bases and the J gene lost 2 bases, with 13 bases spanning the gap. CDR3 DNA: TGTGCCAGCAGCGCTCCTCTAGCGACCTACAATGAGCAGTTCTTC. Amino acid sequence: CASSAPLATYNEQFF.